The 18 T cell receptor beta chains below all came from one sample that was sequenced in a study of T-cell reconstitution after alpha-beta-depleted transplantation in children. General study points: At the one-year point after transplant, T-cell counts and TCRbeta diversity were found to come mostly from T cells that had been newly produced.

Unique molecular identifiers were used to barcode this TCRbeta library. TCRdb used MiXCR to reprocess the PCR reads, holding one entry per CDR3 protein. This repertoire shows some 300,000 distinct CDR3 sequences, approximately 7.3% found once; its top ten account for about 9.3%. These receptors are not linked to any known antigen. Sequencing was performed on peripheral blood, taken 360 days after TCRalphabeta/CD19-depleted stem cell transplant. The source of these receptors is a female patient between 2 and 10 years old who had a stem cell transplant for Fanconi anemia, so the T cells may come from the graft donor.

Many counts were recorded for this clonotype. The chain links TRBV12-3 or TRBV12-4 to TRBJ2-2; TRBD2 aligns across 8 bases. J lost 3 bases, V lost 4 bases, and 10 bases had no gene match. The CDR3 runs 17 residues. The CDR3 DNA sequence: TGTGCCAGCAGTTCGCAAACGGGGGGGGCCTACACCGGGGAGCTGTTTTTT. It translates to CASSSQTGGAYTGELFF.

The chain recombines TRBV7-6 with TRBJ2-7; TRBD1 matches 7 bases. The CDR3 is made up of 14 amino acids. V trimming: 5 bases; J trimming: 2 bases; junction bases outside the gene matches: 6. The V gene's germline CDR1 is SGHVS and CDR2 FNYEAQ. The CDR3 DNA reads as TGTGCCAGCAGCCCCGGGACAGAGACCTACGAGCAGTACTTC. Its protein product is CASSPGTETYEQYF.

This clonotype was counted ten times or more. V gene TRBV6-2 or TRBV6-3 combines with J gene TRBJ2-2; 7 nucleotides line up with TRBD2. CDR3 length equals 15 residues. Germline trimming cut 5 bases from V and 6 bases from J; bases unmatched to any gene: 9. CDR1 and CDR2 (germline): MNHEY, SVGEGT. Here the CDR3 DNA reads TGTGCCAGCAGTACCGGGACTACACTACCCGGGGAGCTGTTTTTT. Protein product: CASSTGTTLPGELFF.

Notes on this clonotype: One end of the junction varies from germline; a read error may be responsible. V and J are TRBV6-5 and TRBJ2-1, with D maybe TRBD1 (6 bases). This CDR3 region has 18 residues. Per germline, CDR1 MNHEY and CDR2 SVGAGI. The CDR3 loop is CASSYSRSGGLNYNEQFF. In nucleotides, the CDR3 is TGCGCCAGCAGTTACTCGAGAAGTGGGGGCCTTAACTACAATGAGCAGTTCTTC.

V usage is TRBV20-1 and J usage is TRBJ1-4; 9 nucleotides match TRBD1. The CDR3 contains 15 residues. Germline CDR1 and CDR2: DFQATT and SNEGSKA (reference sequence). Trimming at V came to 0 bases and at J to 8 bases, leaving 7 bases not matched to a gene. The CDR3 nucleotides are TGCAGTGCTAGAGATTACAGGGGGCTGGAGGAAAAACTGTTTTTT. Protein: CSARDYRGLEEKLFF.

The chain recombines TRBV5-1 with TRBJ1-6, with D possibly matching TRBD1 (5 bases). Deletions cut 0 bases from V and 8 bases from J, with 9 bases between. This CDR3 has 14 residues. CDR1 and CDR2 (germline): SGHRS, YFSETQ. The CDR3 protein is CASSLGDADSPLHF. The CDR3, as DNA: TGCGCCAGCAGCTTGGGGGACGCGGATTCACCCCTCCACTTT.

The table lists this clonotype with many counts. The chain links TRBV15 to TRBJ1-4, with no clear D. CDR3 size: 13 residues. The ends were cut back, 2 bases at V and 4 bases at J, with 5 bases in the middle. Germline loops: CDR1 LNHNV, CDR2 YYDKDF (reference sequence). This CDR3 is CATSRQNNEKLFF. In nucleotides, the CDR3 is TGTGCCACCAGCAGACAGAATAATGAAAAACTGTTTTTT. Drawing the rest from reference TRBV15 and TRBJ1-4, the complete variable domain is DAMVIQNPRYQVTQFGKPVTLSCSQTLNHNVMYWYQQKSSQAPKLLFHYYDKDFNNEADTPDNFQSRRPNTSFCFLDIRSPGLGDTAMYLCATSRQNNEKLFFGSGTQLSVL.

This clonotype was recorded a few times. CDR3 DNA sequence: TGCAGTGCTAGACCCCTCCCCGGGACAGGGTCATACTCCCAGCCCCAGCATTTT. Protein product: CSARPLPGTGSYSQPQHF. The chain uses TRBV20-1 and TRBJ1-5, with 9 bases lining up with TRBD1. Germline trimming cut 2 bases from V and 7 bases from J; bases unmatched to any gene: 18. Germline CDR1 reads DFQATT; CDR2 reads SNEGSKA (reference sequence). This CDR3 has 18 amino acids.

This clonotype appeared many times. V gene TRBV20-1 combines with J gene TRBJ2-5, with 12 bases identical to TRBD2. The CDR3 sequence is 14 residues long. The germline V gene has CDR1 DFQATT and CDR2 SNEGSKA (reference sequence). V was pared by 3 bases and J by 4 bases, with 3 bases of the junction left unmatched. CDR3 coding DNA: TGCAGTGCTAGGACTAGCGGGGGAATAGAGACCCAGTACTTC. Protein sequence: CSARTSGGIETQYF.

This clonotype came up many times. J is TRBJ2-7 and V is TRBV29-1; D unclear. This CDR3 contains 11 residues. V was trimmed by 5 bases and J by 4 bases, leaving 9 bases between them. Germline CDR1 reads SQVTM; CDR2 reads ANQGSEA. The DNA for the CDR3 is TGCAGCGTTCGGGCCGGGTACGAGCAGTACTTC. This sequence encodes CSVRAGYEQYF.

This clonotype has only a few counts. The chain has TRBV18 and TRBJ2-7; no clear D. Between the trimmed V and J ends, which lost 0 bases and 0 bases, there was a span of 12 bases. Germline V lookup: CDR1 KGHSH, CDR2 LQKENI. CDR3 length: 16 residues. CDR3 nucleotide sequence: TGTGCCAGCTCACCACCGGCTTCCAGATACTCCTACGAGCAGTACTTC. Protein sequence: CASSPPASRYSYEQYF.

This clonotype was seen ten or more times. This chain uses TRBV19 with TRBJ1-2; D perhaps matches TRBD1 (5 bases). The CDR3 spans 16 residues. The V gene lost 5 bases and the J gene lost 6 bases, with 22 bases spanning the gap. The V gene's germline CDR1 is LNHDA and CDR2 SQIVND (reference sequence). CDR3 DNA sequence: TGTGCCAGTAGTCCTCCCTGGGGCCAGGCCTCGGATGGCTACACCTTC. Translation gives CASSPPWGQASDGYTF.

This chain uses TRBV18 with TRBJ1-2, with 11 bases that match TRBD1. Germline CDR1 reads KGHSH; CDR2 reads LQKENI. Germline trimming cut 5 bases from V and 2 bases from J; bases unmatched to any gene: 7. The CDR3 sequence is 16 residues long. CDR3 bases: TGTGCCAGCTCATCCGGACAGGGGGCGAGCAACTATGGCTACACCTTC. It is translated as CASSSGQGASNYGYTF.

In this sample, this clonotype turned up once. The V gene is TRBV7-6, the J gene TRBJ2-1; D is possibly TRBD1 or TRBD2 (5 bases each). The CDR3 spans 14 residues. In germline, CDR1 is SGHVS, CDR2 FNYEAQ. V gave up 7 bases and J gave up 4 bases, with 14 bases separating them. The CDR3 region is CASTVGRNYNEQFF. In DNA, the CDR3 is TGTGCCAGCACAGTGGGACGGAATTACAATGAGCAGTTCTTC.

This clonotype was picked up many times. The rearrangement uses TRBV29-1 and TRBJ2-3, with 10 bases matching TRBD1. CDR3 length equals 14 residues. V lost 6 bases, J lost 4 bases, and 7 bases stayed unmatched. Germline CDR1 is SQVTM and CDR2 is ANQGSEA. CDR3 bases: TGCAGCGTGATGACAGGGGGCGCGGCAGATACGCAGTATTTT. Protein: CSVMTGGAADTQYF.

The sample holds many counts of this clonotype. The chain carries TRBV7-3 and TRBJ2-7, with TRBD2 matching over 7 bases. The CDR3 totals 18 residues. Germline V gene lookup returns CDR1 SGHTA and CDR2 FQGTGA. V lost 0 bases and J lost 3; bases outside the gene matches: 14. The CDR3, as DNA: TGTGCCAGCAGCTTAACAACCTGGTTCGGGCTAGCGGACTACGAGCAGTACTTC. It encodes CASSLTTWFGLADYEQYF. Complete variable domain (other parts from reference TRBV7-3 and TRBJ2-7): GAGVSQTPSNKVTEKGKYVELRCDPISGHTALYWYRQSLGQGPEFLIYFQGTGAADDSGLPNDRFFAVRPEGSVSTLKIQRTERGDSAVYLCASSLTTWFGLADYEQYFGPGTRLTVT.

This clonotype was recorded a few times. The chain is built from TRBV5-1 and TRBJ2-1, with D possibly TRBD2 on 5 matching bases. Germline loops: CDR1 SGHRS, CDR2 YFSETQ. Deletions cut 0 bases from V and 7 bases from J, with 17 bases between. The length of the CDR3 is 16 residues. This chain's CDR3 is CASSLVGATTQNEQFF. The CDR3, as DNA: TGCGCCAGCAGCTTGGTGGGAGCGACTACACAGAATGAGCAGTTCTTC.

This clonotype was recorded many times. This chain links TRBV28 with TRBJ1-1, with D possibly being TRBD1 (6 bases). This CDR3 spans 16 amino acids. The germline V gene has CDR1 MDHEN and CDR2 SYDVKM. V was trimmed by 8 bases and J by 6 bases, leaving 25 bases between them. CDR3 nucleotides: TGTGCCAGCTACCCCTTCGGGGGCTCGAGGGGCCCTGAAGCTTTCTTT. It codes for CASYPFGGSRGPEAFF.